This T cell receptor beta chain was observed in a study of cytomegalovirus exposure and HLA in healthy donors. PCR primers comprised 60 Vbeta and 13 Jbeta primers. Some clones are missing from TCRdb's copy, which holds only in-frame ones; the method was immunoSEQ multiplex PCR. The top ten hold 1.4% to 1.5% of the sample, which has 150,000 to 200,000 clones, approximately 73% seen once. CDR1 and CDR2 (germline): MDHEN, SYDVKM. This CDR3 comprises 16 residues. V lost 6 bases and J lost 0; bases outside the gene matches: 6. Nominally healthy donors provided the samples, though records likely missed some immune exposures.

The sequenced sample consisted of PBMCs. The V call is TRBV28, the J call TRBJ2-2, with 8 bases identical to TRBD2. The sequence derives from a man aged 45-60 years in good health and CMV-seronegative. The CDR3 DNA reads TGTGCCAGCAGCTCCGGGGGGGCTCCGAACACCGGGGAGCTGTTTTTT. It specifies CASSSGGAPNTGELFF.